These 3 T cell receptor beta chains share one sample of origin, sequenced in a study of blood T cell repertoires in COVID-19. Only in-frame clones appear in the TCRdb table, and some are missing; sequencing was by immunoSEQ multiplex PCR. This sample carries approximately 210,000 clones, 75% to 90% of them seen once, and the ten largest clones take about 4.8%. The sequenced sample consisted of peripheral blood. These receptors were obtained from a woman aged 35 to 49 with acute or convalescent COVID-19.

V usage is TRBV23-1 and J usage is TRBJ2-7; D gene uncertain. TRBV23-1 belongs to the ORF category, with a function that is uncertain. Trimming removed 0 bases at V and 4 bases at J, with 7 bases between. This CDR3 has 13 residues. The CDR3 bases are TGCGCCAGCAGTCAATCAGGCGGTTACGAGCAGTACGTC. It yields the protein CASSQSGGYEQYV.

This chain joins TRBV9 and TRBJ1-4; tentative D call: TRBD1 (5 bases). Germline CDR1 reads SGDLS; CDR2 reads YYNGEE. Deletions cut 2 bases from V and 8 bases from J, with 13 bases between. CDR3 size: 14 residues. The CDR3 reads CASSVGGKMEKLFF. In DNA form, the CDR3 reads TGTGCCAGCAGCGTGGGGGGGAAAATGGAAAAACTGTTTTTT.

A few counts support this clone. The chain has TRBV5-1 and TRBJ2-3; TRBD2 matches at 8 bases. Germline loops: CDR1 SGHRS, CDR2 YFSETQ. Germline trimming cut 2 bases from V and 5 bases from J; bases unmatched to any gene: 10. This CDR3 has 16 residues. For the CDR3, the DNA is TGCGCCAGCAGCTTAAGTCCGGGGGGGCTGGAAGATACGCAGTATTTT. Its translation: CASSLSPGGLEDTQYF.